This TCR beta chain was found in a study of blood T cells in healthy people across ages. In germline, CDR1 is PRHDT, CDR2 FYEKMQ (reference sequence). The CDR3 is 13 residues long. Samples each yielded at least 6 micrograms of total RNA. The use of a sample-barcoded 5' primer and a J-beta primer mix characterized a second PCR of about 6 to 12 cycles. TCRdb fed the 5' RACE reads into MiXCR, producing one record per CDR3 protein. Here the sample spans roughly 2 million distinct CDR3 sequences, around half being singletons. On this clonotype: The junction differs from germline at one of its ends, possibly a read error.

This chain connects TRBV13 to TRBJ2-5, with D unresolved. The sequencing sample was made of blood. The TCR comes from a woman aged 35 to 49 in good health. In nucleotides, the CDR3 is TGTGCCAGCAGCTTAGGATCCCAAGAGACCCGGTACTTC. This codes for CASSLGSQETRYF.